This TCR beta chain was recovered during a study of radiotherapy plus CTLA-4 blockade in lung cancer. V was cut by 0 bases and J by 0 bases, with 7 bases left in between. The germline gives CDR1 SGHRS, CDR2 YFSETQ. CDR3 length: 14 amino acids. Sequencing was performed with immunoSEQ multiplex PCR; in TCRdb, only in-frame clones are kept and a portion is missing. Among roughly 98,000 clones, approximately 85% were seen once, and the ten largest hold nearly 3.5%. Sample: peripheral blood, taken from a patient treated with radiotherapy plus ipilimumab. This sequence originates from a human donor with non-small cell lung cancer who had a partial response to radiotherapy plus ipilimumab. The chain couples TRBV5-1 to TRBJ2-7, with D unclear. The CDR3 protein is CASSLGSSSYEQYF. As DNA, the CDR3 is TGCGCCAGCAGCTTGGGGAGTAGCTCCTACGAGCAGTACTTC.